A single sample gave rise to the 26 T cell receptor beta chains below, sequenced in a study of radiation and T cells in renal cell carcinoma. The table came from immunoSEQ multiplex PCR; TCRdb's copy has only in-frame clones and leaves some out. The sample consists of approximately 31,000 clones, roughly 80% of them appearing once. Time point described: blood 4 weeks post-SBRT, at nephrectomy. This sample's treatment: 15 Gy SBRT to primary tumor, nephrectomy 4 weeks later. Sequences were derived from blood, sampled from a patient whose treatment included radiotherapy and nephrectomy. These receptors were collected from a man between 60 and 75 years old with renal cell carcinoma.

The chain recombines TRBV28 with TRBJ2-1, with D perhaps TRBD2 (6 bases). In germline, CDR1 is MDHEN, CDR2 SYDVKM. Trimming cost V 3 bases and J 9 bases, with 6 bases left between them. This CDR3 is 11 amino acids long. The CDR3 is CASSLEGEQFF. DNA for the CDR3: TGTGCCAGCAGTTTGGAGGGTGAGCAGTTCTTC.

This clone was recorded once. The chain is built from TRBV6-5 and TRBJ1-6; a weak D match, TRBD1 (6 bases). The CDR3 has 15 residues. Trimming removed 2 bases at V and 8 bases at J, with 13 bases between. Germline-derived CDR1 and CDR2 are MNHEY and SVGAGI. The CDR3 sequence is CASSYSQKGDSPLHF. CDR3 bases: TGTGCCAGCAGTTACAGTCAGAAGGGGGATTCACCCCTCCACTTT.

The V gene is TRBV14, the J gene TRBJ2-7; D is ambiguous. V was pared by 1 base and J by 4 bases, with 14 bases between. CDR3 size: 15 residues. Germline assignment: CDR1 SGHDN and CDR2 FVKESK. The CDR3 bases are TGTGCCAGCAGCCAAGTTCAGCTTTCTATTTACGAGCAGTACTTC. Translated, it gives CASSQVQLSIYEQYF.

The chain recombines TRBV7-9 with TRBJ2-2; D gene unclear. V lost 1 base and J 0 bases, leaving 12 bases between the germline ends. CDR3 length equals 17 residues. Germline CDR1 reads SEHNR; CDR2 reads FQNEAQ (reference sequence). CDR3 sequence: CASSLEGSSANTGELFF. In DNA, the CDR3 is TGTGCCAGCAGCTTAGAAGGGTCGAGCGCGAACACCGGGGAGCTGTTTTTT.

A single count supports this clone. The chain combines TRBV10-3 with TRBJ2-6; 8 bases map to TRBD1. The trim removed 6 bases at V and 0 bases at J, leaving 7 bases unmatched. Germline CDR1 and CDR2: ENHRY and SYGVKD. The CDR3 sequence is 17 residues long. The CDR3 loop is CAIRRQGLGSGANVLTF. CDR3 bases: TGTGCCATCAGAAGACAGGGGCTAGGCTCTGGGGCCAACGTCCTGACTTTC.

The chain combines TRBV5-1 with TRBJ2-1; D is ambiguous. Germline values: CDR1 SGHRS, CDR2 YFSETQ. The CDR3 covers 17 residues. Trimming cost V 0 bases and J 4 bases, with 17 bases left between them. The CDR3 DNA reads TGCGCCAGCAGCTTGGCCGTATTCTCGAACACTTACAATGAGCAGTTCTTC. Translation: CASSLAVFSNTYNEQFF.

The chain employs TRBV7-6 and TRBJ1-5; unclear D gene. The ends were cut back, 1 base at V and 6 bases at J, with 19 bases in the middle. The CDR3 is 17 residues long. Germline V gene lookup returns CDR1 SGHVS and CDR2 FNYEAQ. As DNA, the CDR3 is TGTGCCAGCAGCTTAGGTGTTGGCTTGGGGTACGGTCAGCCCCAGCATTTT. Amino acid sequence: CASSLGVGLGYGQPQHF. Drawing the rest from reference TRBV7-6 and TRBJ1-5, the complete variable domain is GAGVSQSPRYKVTKRGQDVALRCDPISGHVSLYWYRQALGQGPEFLTYFNYEAQQDKSGLPNDRFSAERPEGSISTLTIQRTEQRDSAMYRCASSLGVGLGYGQPQHFGDGTRLSIL.

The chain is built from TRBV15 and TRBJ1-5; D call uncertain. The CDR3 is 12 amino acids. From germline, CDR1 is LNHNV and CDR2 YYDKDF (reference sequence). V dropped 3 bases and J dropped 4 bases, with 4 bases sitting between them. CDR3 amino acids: CATSRMNQPQHF. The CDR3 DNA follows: TGTGCCACCAGCAGGATGAATCAGCCCCAGCATTTT.

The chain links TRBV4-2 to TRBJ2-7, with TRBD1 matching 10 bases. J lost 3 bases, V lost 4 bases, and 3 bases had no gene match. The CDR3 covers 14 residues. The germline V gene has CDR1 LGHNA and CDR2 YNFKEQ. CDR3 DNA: TGTGCCAGCAGCCGCGGACAGGGGGACTACGAGCAGTACTTC. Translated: CASSRGQGDYEQYF.

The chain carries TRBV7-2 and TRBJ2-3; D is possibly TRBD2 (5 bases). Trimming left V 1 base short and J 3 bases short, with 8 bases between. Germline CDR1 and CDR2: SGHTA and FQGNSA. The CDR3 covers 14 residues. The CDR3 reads CASSLGGQTDTQYF. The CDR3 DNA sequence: TGTGCCAGCAGCTTAGGAGGGCAAACAGATACGCAGTATTTT.

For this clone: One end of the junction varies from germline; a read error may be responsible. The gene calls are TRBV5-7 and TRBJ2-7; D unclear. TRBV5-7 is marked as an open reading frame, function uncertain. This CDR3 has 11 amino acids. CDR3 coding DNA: TGTGCCAGCAGCTTCTCCCACGAGCAGTACTTC. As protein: CASSFSHEQYF.

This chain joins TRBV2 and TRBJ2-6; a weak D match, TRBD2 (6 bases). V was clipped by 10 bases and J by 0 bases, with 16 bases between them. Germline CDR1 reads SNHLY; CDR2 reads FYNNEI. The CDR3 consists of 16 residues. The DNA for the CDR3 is TGTGCCAACGATCCGGGGACTCACTCTGGGGCCAACGTCCTGACTTTC. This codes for CANDPGTHSGANVLTF.

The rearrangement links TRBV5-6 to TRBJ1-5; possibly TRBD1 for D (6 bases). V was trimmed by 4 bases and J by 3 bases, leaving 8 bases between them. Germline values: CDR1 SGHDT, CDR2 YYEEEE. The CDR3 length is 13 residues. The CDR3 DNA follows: TGTGCCAGCAGCACAGGGTTCAATCAGCCCCAGCATTTT. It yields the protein CASSTGFNQPQHF.

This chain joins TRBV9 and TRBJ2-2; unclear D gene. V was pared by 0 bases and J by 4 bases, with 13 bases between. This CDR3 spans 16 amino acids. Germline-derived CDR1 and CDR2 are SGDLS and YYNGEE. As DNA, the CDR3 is TGTGCCAGCAGCGTAGCCCCCGACCATGGCACCGGGGAGCTGTTTTTT. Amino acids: CASSVAPDHGTGELFF.

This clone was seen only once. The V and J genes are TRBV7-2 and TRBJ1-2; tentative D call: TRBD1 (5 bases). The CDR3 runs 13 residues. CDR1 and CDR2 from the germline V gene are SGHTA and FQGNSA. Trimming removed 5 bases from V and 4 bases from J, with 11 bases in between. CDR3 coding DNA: TGTGCCAGCAGCCCCGGGGGTGGCTATGGCTACACCTTC. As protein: CASSPGGGYGYTF.

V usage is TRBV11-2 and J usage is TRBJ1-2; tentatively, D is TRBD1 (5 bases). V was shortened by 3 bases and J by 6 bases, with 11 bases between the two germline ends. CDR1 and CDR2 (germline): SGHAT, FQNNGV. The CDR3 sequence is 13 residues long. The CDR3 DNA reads TGTGCCAGCAGCTTGAGGGGCCGGGATGGCTACACCTTC. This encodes CASSLRGRDGYTF.

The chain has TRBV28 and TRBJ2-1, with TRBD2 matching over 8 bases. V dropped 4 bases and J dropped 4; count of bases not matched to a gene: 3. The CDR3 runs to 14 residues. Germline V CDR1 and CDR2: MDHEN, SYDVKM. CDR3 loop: CASSWLAGYNEQFF. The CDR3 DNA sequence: TGTGCCAGCAGTTGGCTAGCGGGTTACAATGAGCAGTTCTTC.

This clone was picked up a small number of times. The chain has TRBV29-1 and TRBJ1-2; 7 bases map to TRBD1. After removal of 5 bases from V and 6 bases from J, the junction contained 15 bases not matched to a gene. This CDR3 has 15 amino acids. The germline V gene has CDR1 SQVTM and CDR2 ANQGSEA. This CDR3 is CSVRVLADRVNGYTF. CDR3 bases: TGCAGCGTTAGGGTATTGGCCGACAGGGTGAATGGCTACACCTTC.

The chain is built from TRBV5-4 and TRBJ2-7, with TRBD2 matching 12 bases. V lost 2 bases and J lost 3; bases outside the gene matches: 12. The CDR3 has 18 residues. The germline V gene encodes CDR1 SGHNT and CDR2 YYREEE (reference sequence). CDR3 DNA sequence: TGTGCCAGCAGCTTAGCTATGACTAGCGGGAGTGTGTTCTACGAGCAGTACTTC. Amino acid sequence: CASSLAMTSGSVFYEQYF. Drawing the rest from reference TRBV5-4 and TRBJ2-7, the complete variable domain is ETGVTQSPTHLIKTRGQQVTLRCSSQSGHNTVSWYQQALGQGPQFIFQYYREEENGRGNFPPRFSGLQFPNYSSELNVNALELDDSALYLCASSLAMTSGSVFYEQYFGPGTRLTVT.

The CDR3 DNA follows: TGTGCCAGCAGTTTCCTGACCCTGAAGGGCTACACCTTC. Its protein is CASSFLTLKGYTF. The chain has TRBV6-6 and TRBJ1-2; D not resolved. This CDR3 has 13 residues. V was pared by 4 bases and J by 8 bases, with 14 bases between. CDR1 and CDR2 from the germline V gene are MNHNY and SVGAGI (reference sequence).

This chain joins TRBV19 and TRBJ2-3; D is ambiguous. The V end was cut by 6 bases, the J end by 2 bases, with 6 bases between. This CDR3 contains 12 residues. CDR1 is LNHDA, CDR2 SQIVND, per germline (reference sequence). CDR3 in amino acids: CASSRVTDTQYF. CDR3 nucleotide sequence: TGTGCCAGTAGCCGGGTCACAGATACGCAGTATTTT.

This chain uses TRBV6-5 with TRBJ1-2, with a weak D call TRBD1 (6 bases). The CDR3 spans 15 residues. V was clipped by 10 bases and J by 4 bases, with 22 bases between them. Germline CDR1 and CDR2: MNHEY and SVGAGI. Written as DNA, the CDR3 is TGTGCCACCAAAACGGGGGCGGAAGCCTTCTATGGCTACACCTTC. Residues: CATKTGAEAFYGYTF.

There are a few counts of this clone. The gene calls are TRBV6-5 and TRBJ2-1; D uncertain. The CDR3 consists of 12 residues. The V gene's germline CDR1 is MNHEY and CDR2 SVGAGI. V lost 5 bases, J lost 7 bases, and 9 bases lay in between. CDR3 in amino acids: CASSADPNEQFF. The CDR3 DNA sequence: TGTGCCAGCAGTGCGGACCCTAATGAGCAGTTCTTC.

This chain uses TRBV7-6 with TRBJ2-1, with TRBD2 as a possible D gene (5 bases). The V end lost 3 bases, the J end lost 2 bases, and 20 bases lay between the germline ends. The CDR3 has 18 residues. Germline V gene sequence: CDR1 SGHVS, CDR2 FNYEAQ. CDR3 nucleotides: TGTGCCAGCAGCTTTTCAGTATCCAGCGGCAAAACCTACAATGAGCAGTTCTTC. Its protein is CASSFSVSSGKTYNEQFF.

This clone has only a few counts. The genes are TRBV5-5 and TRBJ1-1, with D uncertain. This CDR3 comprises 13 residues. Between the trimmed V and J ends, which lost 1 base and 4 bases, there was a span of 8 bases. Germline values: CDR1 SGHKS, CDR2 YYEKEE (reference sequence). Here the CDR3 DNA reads TGTGCCAGCAGCTTGATCCTCAGCACTGAAGCTTTCTTT. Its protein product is CASSLILSTEAFF.

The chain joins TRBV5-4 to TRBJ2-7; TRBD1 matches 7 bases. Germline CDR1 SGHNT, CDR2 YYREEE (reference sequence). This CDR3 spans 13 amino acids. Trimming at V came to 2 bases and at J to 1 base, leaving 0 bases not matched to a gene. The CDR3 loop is CASSLQGSYEQYF. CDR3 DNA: TGTGCCAGCAGCTTACAGGGGTCCTACGAGCAGTACTTC.